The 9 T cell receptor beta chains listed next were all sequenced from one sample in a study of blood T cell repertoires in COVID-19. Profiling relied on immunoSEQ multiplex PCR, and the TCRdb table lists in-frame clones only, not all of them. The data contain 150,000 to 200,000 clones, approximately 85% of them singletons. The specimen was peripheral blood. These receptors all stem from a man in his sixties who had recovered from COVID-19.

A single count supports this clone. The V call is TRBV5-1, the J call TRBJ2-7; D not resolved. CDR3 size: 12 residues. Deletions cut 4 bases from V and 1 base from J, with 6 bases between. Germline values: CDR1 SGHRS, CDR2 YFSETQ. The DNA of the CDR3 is TGCGCCAGCAGCCCACAATCCTACGAGCAGTACTTC. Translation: CASSPQSYEQYF.

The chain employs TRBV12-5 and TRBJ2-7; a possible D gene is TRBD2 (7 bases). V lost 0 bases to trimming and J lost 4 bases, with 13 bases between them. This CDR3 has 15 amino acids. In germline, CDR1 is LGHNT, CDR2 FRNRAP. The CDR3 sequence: CASGLVRRGGYEQYF. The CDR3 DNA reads TGTGCTAGTGGTTTGGTACGGAGGGGGGGGTACGAGCAGTACTTC.

The CDR3: CASQRAAGPYNEQFF. The CDR3 nucleotides are TGTGCCAGTCAGCGAGCAGCGGGGCCCTACAATGAGCAGTTCTTC. The chain recombines TRBV3-1 (or the pseudogene TRBV3-2) with TRBJ2-1, with 7 positions matching TRBD2. This CDR3 contains 15 residues. Germline V gene data show CDR1 as LGHDT and CDR2 as YNNKEL (reference sequence). Trimming at V came to 9 bases and at J to 2 bases, leaving 10 bases not matched to a gene.

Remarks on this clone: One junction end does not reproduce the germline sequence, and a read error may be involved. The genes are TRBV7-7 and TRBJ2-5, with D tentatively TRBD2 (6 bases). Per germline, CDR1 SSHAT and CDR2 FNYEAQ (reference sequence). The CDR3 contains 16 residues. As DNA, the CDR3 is TGTGCTAGCAGCTTAGGAGGGCGCGGGCTCCAAGAGACCCAGTACTTC. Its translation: CASSLGGRGLQETQYF.

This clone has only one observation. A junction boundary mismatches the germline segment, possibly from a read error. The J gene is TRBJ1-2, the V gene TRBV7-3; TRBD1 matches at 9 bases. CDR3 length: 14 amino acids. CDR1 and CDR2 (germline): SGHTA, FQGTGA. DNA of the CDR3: TGTGCCAGCAGCCTAACAGGGGGCGACTATGGCTACACCTTC. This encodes CASSLTGGDYGYTF.

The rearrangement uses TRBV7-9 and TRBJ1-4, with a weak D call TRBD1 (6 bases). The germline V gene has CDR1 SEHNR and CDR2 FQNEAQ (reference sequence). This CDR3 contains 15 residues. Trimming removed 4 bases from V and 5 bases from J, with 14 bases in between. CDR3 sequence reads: CASSSAQGRNEKLFF. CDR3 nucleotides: TGTGCCAGCAGCTCAGCACAGGGACGAAATGAAAAACTGTTTTTT.

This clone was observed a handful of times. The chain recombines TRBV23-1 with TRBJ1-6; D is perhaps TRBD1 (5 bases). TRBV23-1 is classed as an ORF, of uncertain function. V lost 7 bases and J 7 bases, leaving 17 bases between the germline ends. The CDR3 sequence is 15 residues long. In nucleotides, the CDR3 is TGCGCCAGCAATCCGACAGAACTAAGAAATTCACCCCTCCACTTT. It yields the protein CASNPTELRNSPLHF.

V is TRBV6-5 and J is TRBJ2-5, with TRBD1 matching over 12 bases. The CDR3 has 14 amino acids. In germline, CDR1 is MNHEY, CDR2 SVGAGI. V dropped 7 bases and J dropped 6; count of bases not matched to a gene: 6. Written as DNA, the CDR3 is TGTGCCAGCAATTTGGGACAGGGGGCGAAGACCCAGTACTTC. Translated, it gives CASNLGQGAKTQYF.

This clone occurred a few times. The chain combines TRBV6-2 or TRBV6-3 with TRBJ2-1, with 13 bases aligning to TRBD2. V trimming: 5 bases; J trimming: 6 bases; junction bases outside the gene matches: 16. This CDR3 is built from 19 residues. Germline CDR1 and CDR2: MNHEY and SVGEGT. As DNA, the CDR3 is TGTGCCAGCAGTAACCCTTGGACTAGCGGGGGAGAACAATCCAATGAGCAGTTCTTC. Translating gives CASSNPWTSGGEQSNEQFF.